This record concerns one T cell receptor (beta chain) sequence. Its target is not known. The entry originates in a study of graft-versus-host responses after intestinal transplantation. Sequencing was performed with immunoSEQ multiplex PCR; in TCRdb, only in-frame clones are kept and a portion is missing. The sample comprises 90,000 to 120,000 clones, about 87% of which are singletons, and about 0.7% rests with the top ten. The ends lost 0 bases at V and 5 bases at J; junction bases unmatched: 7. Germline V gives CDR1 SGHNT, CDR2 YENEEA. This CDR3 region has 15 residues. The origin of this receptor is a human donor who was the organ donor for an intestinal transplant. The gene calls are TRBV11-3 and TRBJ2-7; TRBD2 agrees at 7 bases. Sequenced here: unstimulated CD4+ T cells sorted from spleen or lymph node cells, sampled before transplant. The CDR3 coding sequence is TGTGCCAGCAGCTTAGACATAGCGGGCTACCACGAGCAGTACTTC. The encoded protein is CASSLDIAGYHEQYF.